The clone carrying this T cell receptor (beta chain) was observed a handful of times. These data are taken from a study of tumor-infiltrating lymphocytes in primary liver carcinoma. Study-wide background: The patient group consisted of men and women aged 30 to 69 years.

Unsorted whole blood yielded blood RNA, and germline DNA was extracted as well. The investigators made TCR beta cDNA from 400 to 550 ng total RNA, using a constant-region primer. Libraries for TCR beta were built through three nested multiplex PCR rounds, which together made up a slightly modified ARM-PCR procedure. Using its own MiXCR run on the multiplex PCR reads, TCRdb lists one record per CDR3 protein. The profile covers some 180,000 distinct CDR3 sequences, with 60% appearing a single time and approximately 67% taken by the ten largest. The sequence came from a man aged 40-49 years with primary liver carcinoma and hepatitis B virus infection. Sequencing was carried out using peripheral blood.

CDR3 protein: CATSDPFSYEQYF. CDR3 in DNA: TGTGCCACCAGTGACCCGTTCTCCTACGAGCAGTACTTC. The chain has TRBV24-1 and TRBJ2-7; D not resolved. The germline gives CDR1 KGHDR, CDR2 SFDVKD. Trimming removed 4 bases at V and 0 bases at J, with 6 bases between. The CDR3 covers 13 residues.